The entry below gives a single T cell receptor (beta chain) sequence along with its context. Its antigen is not identified. The CDR3 spans 12 residues. Germline trimming cut 7 bases from V and 7 bases from J; bases unmatched to any gene: 7. Germline values: CDR1 DFQATT, CDR2 SNEGSKA (reference sequence). The treatment: roughly 10-day PBMC culture with coronavirus spike peptide pools or control peptides (ViraFEST assay). The sample originates from a study of vaccination and CD4 T cells after COVID-19. Across the whole study: Either a CEFX pool, an HIV-1 Nef pool, or no peptide was added to control cultures.

Scientists ran DNA taken from cultured CD4+ T cells through the Oncomine TCR Beta short-read assay for sequencing. TCRdb re-called the PCR reads through MiXCR, storing one row per CDR3 protein. The top ten clones hold about 8.8% of a sample with roughly 10,000 distinct CDR3 sequences, approximately 75% of them seen once. J is TRBJ2-5 and V is TRBV20-1; TRBD1 matches 9 bases. Source material: CD4+ T cells from blood, cultured in vitro. The receptor was isolated from a human donor who had recovered from COVID-19. The CDR3 loop reads CSGGQGIGTQYF. For the CDR3, the DNA is TGCAGTGGAGGACAGGGGATAGGGACCCAGTACTTC.